Each of the 10 T cell receptor beta chains below was sequenced from the same sample in a study of cytomegalovirus exposure and HLA in healthy donors. PCR used 60 Vbeta primers and 13 Jbeta primers. Clones were sequenced by immunoSEQ multiplex PCR, and TCRdb holds only the in-frame ones, with some missing. The sample includes 110,000 to 150,000 clones, about 75% of them seen just once. Sequenced: PBMCs. All receptors come from a woman aged 30 to 39 in good health and CMV-seronegative.

V and J are TRBV18 and TRBJ2-3; TRBD2 might be the D (5 bases). The CDR3 spans 18 residues. Germline-derived CDR1 and CDR2 are KGHSH and LQKENI. V was clipped by 1 base and J by 0 bases, with 17 bases between them. DNA of the CDR3: TGTGCCAGCTCACCACTCGGGCGCGGAGGTCATAGCACAGATACGCAGTATTTT. Encoded protein: CASSPLGRGGHSTDTQYF.

The chain carries TRBV7-2 and TRBJ2-7; 14 bases are a match to TRBD2. CDR3 length equals 16 residues. V lost 2 bases to trimming and J lost 4 bases; unmatched junction nucleotides: 4. Germline V gene data show CDR1 as SGHTA and CDR2 as FQGNSA. Here the CDR3 reads CASSLSRTSGGYEQYF. For the CDR3, the DNA is TGTGCCAGCAGCTTATCCCGGACTAGCGGGGGGTACGAGCAGTACTTC.

The V call is TRBV9, the J call TRBJ2-2; D not resolved. Looked up from germline, CDR1 is SGDLS and CDR2 is YYNGEE. The germline V and J ends were trimmed by 0 bases and 3 bases, with 12 bases remaining between them. The CDR3 is 16 amino acids. The CDR3 is CASSVDVGVDTGELFF. In DNA form, the CDR3 reads TGTGCCAGCAGCGTAGATGTGGGCGTGGACACCGGGGAGCTGTTTTTT.

This sequence joins TRBV15 and TRBJ2-5; perhaps TRBD1 as D (6 bases). CDR1 is LNHNV and CDR2 is YYDKDF in the germline V gene (reference sequence). Deletions cut 0 bases from V and 5 bases from J, with 16 bases between. The CDR3 consists of 16 residues. The CDR3 reads CATSRDLGHAGETQYF. CDR3 coding DNA: TGTGCCACCAGCAGAGACCTGGGACACGCAGGGGAGACCCAGTACTTC.

The chain joins TRBV15 to TRBJ2-3; 7 bases map to TRBD1. V lost 0 bases to trimming and J lost 3 bases; unmatched junction nucleotides: 6. CDR1 is LNHNV and CDR2 is YYDKDF in the germline V gene (reference sequence). The CDR3 is 16 amino acids. The CDR3 region has the DNA TGTGCCACCAGCAGAGATCAGCAGGGGGTGACAGATACGCAGTATTTT. As protein: CATSRDQQGVTDTQYF.

This chain uses TRBV9 with TRBJ1-2; D remains ambiguous. The CDR3 spans 13 residues. V lost 5 bases, J lost 4 bases, and 12 bases lay in between. CDR1 is SGDLS and CDR2 is YYNGEE in the germline V gene. The chain's CDR3 is CASSLYGVYGYTF. CDR3 in DNA: TGTGCCAGCAGTTTGTACGGGGTCTATGGCTACACCTTC. The full variable domain, its missing parts supplied by reference TRBV9 and TRBJ1-2, is DSGVTQTPKHLITATGQRVTLRCSPRSGDLSVYWYQQSLDQGLQFLIQYYNGEERAKGNILERFSAQQFPDLHSELNLSSLELGDSALYFCASSLYGVYGYTFGSGTRLTVV.

This sequence joins TRBV19 and TRBJ2-3, with a tentative D call TRBD2 (5 bases). Trimming removed 3 bases at V and 2 bases at J, with 9 bases between. CDR1 is LNHDA, CDR2 SQIVND, per germline (reference sequence). The CDR3 length is 14 residues. CDR3: CASSIKGLTDTQYF. Written as DNA, the CDR3 is TGTGCCAGTAGTATTAAAGGACTCACAGATACGCAGTATTTT.

This rearrangement joins TRBV6-1 to TRBJ1-1; D is uncertain. Germline V gene data show CDR1 as MNHNS and CDR2 as SASEGT. This CDR3 has 13 amino acids. V lost 4 bases and J 5 bases, leaving 11 bases between the germline ends. Here the CDR3 reads CASSGVRPTEAFF. CDR3 bases: TGTGCCAGCAGTGGTGTCAGGCCAACTGAAGCTTTCTTT.

The J gene is TRBJ1-1, the V gene TRBV9; no clear D gene. V lost 0 bases and J 3 bases, leaving 9 bases between the germline ends. In germline, CDR1 is SGDLS, CDR2 YYNGEE. This CDR3 spans 14 amino acids. CDR3 bases: TGTGCCAGCAGCGTAGGGAGGCGGGACACTGAAGCTTTCTTT. Its protein is CASSVGRRDTEAFF.

The chain combines TRBV11-3 with TRBJ1-1, with D perhaps matching TRBD1 (5 bases). Per the germline V gene, CDR1 is SGHNT and CDR2 is YENEEA. Trimming took off 3 bases at V and 6 bases at J, with 14 bases between the two ends. The length of the CDR3 is 14 residues. DNA of the CDR3: TGTGCCAGCAGCTTCGGGGGAGGCAGATCTGAAGCTTTCTTT. This translates into CASSFGGGRSEAFF.